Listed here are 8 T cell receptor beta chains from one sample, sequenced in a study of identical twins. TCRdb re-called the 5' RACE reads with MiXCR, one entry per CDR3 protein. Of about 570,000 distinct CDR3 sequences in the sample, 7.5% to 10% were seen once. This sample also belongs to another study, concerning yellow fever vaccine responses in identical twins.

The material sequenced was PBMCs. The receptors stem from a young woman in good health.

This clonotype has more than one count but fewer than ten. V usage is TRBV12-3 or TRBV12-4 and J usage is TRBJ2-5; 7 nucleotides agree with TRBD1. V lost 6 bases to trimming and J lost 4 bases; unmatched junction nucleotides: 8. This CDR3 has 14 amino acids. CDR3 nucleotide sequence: TGTGCCAGCAGCGAGGGGGCAGCCCGAGAGACCCAGTACTTC. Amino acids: CASSEGAARETQYF.

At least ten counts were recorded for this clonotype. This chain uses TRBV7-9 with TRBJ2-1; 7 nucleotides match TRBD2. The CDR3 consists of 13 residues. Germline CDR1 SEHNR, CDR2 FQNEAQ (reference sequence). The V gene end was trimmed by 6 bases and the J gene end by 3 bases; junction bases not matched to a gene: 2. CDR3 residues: CASSGEGYNEQFF. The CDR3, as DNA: TGTGCCAGCAGTGGGGAGGGCTACAATGAGCAGTTCTTC.

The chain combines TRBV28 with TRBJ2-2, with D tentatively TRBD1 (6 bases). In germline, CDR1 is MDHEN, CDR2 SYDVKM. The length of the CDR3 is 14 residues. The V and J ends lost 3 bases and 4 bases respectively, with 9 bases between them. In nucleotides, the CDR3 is TGTGCCAGCAGTTTTGACAGGCCCACCGGGGAGCTGTTTTTT. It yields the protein CASSFDRPTGELFF.

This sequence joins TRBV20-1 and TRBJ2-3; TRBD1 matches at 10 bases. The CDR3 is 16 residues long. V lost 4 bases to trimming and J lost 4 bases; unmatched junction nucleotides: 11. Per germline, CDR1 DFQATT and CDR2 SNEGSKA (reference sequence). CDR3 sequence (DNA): TGCAGTGCTAACCCGGGACAGGGGTCCAAATCAGATACGCAGTATTTT. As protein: CSANPGQGSKSDTQYF.

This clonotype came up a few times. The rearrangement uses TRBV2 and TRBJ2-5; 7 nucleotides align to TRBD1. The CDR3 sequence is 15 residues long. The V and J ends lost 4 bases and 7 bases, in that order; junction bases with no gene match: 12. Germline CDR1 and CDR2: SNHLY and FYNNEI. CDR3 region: CASSGQGSQERTQYF. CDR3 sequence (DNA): TGTGCCAGCAGTGGACAGGGATCCCAAGAGCGGACCCAGTACTTC.

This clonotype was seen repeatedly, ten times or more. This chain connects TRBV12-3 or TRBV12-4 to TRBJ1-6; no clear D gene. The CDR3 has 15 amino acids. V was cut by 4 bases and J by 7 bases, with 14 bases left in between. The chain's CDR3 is CASSSRGGDNSPLHF. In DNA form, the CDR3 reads TGTGCCAGCAGTTCCCGTGGAGGAGACAATTCACCCCTCCACTTT.

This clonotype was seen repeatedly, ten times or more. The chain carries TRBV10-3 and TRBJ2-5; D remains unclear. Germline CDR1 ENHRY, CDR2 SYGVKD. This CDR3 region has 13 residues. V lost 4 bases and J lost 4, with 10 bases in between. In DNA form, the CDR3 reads TGTGCCATCAGTGGCGCTCCCCTAGAGACCCAGTACTTC. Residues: CAISGAPLETQYF.

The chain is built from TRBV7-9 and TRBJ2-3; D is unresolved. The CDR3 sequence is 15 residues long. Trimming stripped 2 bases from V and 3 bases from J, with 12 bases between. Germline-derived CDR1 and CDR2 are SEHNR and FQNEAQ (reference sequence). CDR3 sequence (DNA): TGTGCCAGCAGCTTAAGAACCGGAGAAACAGATACGCAGTATTTT. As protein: CASSLRTGETDTQYF.